This record covers a single T cell receptor (beta chain). The V end was cut by 0 bases, the J end by 2 bases, with 11 bases between. CDR1 and CDR2 from the germline V gene are MNHNY and SVGAGI (reference sequence). The CDR3 consists of 15 residues. This record comes from a study of blood T cell repertoires in COVID-19. In the study overall: COVID-19 samples from acute and convalescent phases originated in the United States, Italy and Spain.

In the source study's methods: Reference gene primer amplification gave estimated nucleated cell counts. Here immunoSEQ multiplex PCR was the method, and the copy in TCRdb shows in-frame clones only, minus some. That table supplies the V and J calls and clone size; D and trimming were determined from the DNA. The sample records 140,000 to 150,000 clones, roughly nine tenths being singletons. The chain carries TRBV6-6 and TRBJ2-7; D gene ambiguous. The clonotype was recovered from a woman aged 55-69 years with active COVID-19. The specimen was peripheral blood. The CDR3 here is CASSYSNASPYEQYF. CDR3 sequence (DNA): TGTGCCAGCAGTTACTCGAACGCGTCCCCCTACGAGCAGTACTTC.